The rows below give T cell receptor beta chains drawn from one sample of a study of cytomegalovirus exposure and HLA in healthy donors. Clones were sequenced by immunoSEQ multiplex PCR, and TCRdb holds only the in-frame ones, with some missing. The table records some 200,000 clones, about two thirds of them present only once. The sample taken for sequencing was PBMCs. The receptor source for this set is a man aged 35 to 55 in good health and CMV-seropositive. CDR3s include the opening cysteine and the closing phenylalanine or tryptophan. The D gene is left open where the match is weak. Not all rows give a size; the values are once, few, many and, for expanded clones, a class.

>TRBJ2-7|TRBV28|NA|NA
TGTGCCAGCTCCGCCCCGGGTCTACACGAGCAGTACTTC
CASSAPGLHEQYF
>TRBJ1-2|TRBV30|NA|TRBD1
TGTGCCTGGAGTCAGGGGGCTAACTATGGCTACACCTTC
CAWSQGANYGYTF
>TRBJ2-7|TRBV6-6|NA|TRBD1
TGTGCCAGCAGACCATCGGACAGGGACCACGAGCAGTACTTC
CASRPSDRDHEQYF
>TRBJ2-1|TRBV11-2|NA|NA
TGTGCCAGCAGTCGGGACATCTACAATGAGCAGTTCTTC
CASSRDIYNEQFF
>TRBJ1-5|TRBV7-2|NA|NA
TGTGCCAGCAGCTTAACCGGTCTGGAGAGGAGCAATCAGCCCCAGCATTTT
CASSLTGLERSNQPQHF
>TRBJ2-1|TRBV20-1|NA|NA
TGCAGTGCTAGCGGGAAGCAGTTCTTC
CSASGKQFF
>TRBJ1-2|TRBV2|NA|NA
TGTGCCAGCAGTGAAGCTGGGGGGGCAGGGTATATCTATGGCTACACCTTC
CASSEAGGAGYIYGYTF
>TRBJ2-1|TRBV5-1|few|NA
TGCGCCAGCAGCCTTCCGTCCAATGAGCAGTTCTTC
CASSLPSNEQFF
>TRBJ1-1|TRBV4-1|once|TRBD1
TGCGCCAGCAGCCAAGATTACAGGGGACGAGGCACTGAAGCTTTCTTT
CASSQDYRGRGTEAFF
>TRBJ2-4|TRBV6-1|NA|NA
TGTGCCAGCAGTGAAGCGCATAGTGGGTTTGGGCGGGACGTAGCCAAAAACATTCAGTACTTC
CASSEAHSGFGRDVAKNIQYF
>TRBJ1-1|TRBV9|NA|TRBD1
TGTGCCAGCAGCGTAGGTGGGGACAGCCCTGAAGCTTTCTTT
CASSVGGDSPEAFF
>TRBJ1-2|TRBV2|NA|NA
TGTGCCAGCAGCGGAACCGTGACATCGGCCCATGGCTACACCTTC
CASSGTVTSAHGYTF
>TRBJ2-5|TRBV6-1|NA|NA
TGTGCCAGCACGATGATGGTGTTACAGCAAGAGACCCAGTACTTC
CASTMMVLQQETQYF
>TRBJ2-5|TRBV9|once|NA
TGTGCCAGCAGCAATTACGGGGAGAGTAGCGAGACCCAGTACTTC
CASSNYGESSETQYF
>TRBJ1-2|TRBV19|NA|NA
TGTGCCAGTAGTATCGCAGGCAACTATGGCTACACCTTC
CASSIAGNYGYTF
>TRBJ2-3|TRBV7-9|NA|TRBD2
TGTGCCAGCAGCTATAGCGGGGGGGGCACAGATACGCAGTATTTT
CASSYSGGGTDTQYF
>TRBJ2-5|TRBV7-2|NA|TRBD2
TGTGCCAGCAGCTTAACGCGGGGGGGCGTGGAGACCCAGTACTTC
CASSLTRGGVETQYF
>TRBJ2-5|TRBV7-2|NA|TRBD1
TGTGCCAGCAGCTGGACAGGGGGCGGGGGAGAGACCCAGTACTTC
CASSWTGGGGETQYF
>TRBJ2-6|TRBV5-1|few|TRBD1
TGCGCCAGCAGGACAGGGGTTTCTGGGGCCAACGTCCTGACTTTC
CASRTGVSGANVLTF
>TRBJ1-1|TRBV7-8|NA|NA
TGTGCCCAGTTCCCCGGGGCTTTCTTT
CAQFPGAFF
>TRBJ2-7|TRBV5-1|NA|NA
TGCGCCAGCAGCTACAGCTCCTACGAGCAGTACTTC
CASSYSSYEQYF
>TRBJ2-5|TRBV5-4|NA|TRBD2
TGTGCCAGCAGCCCGGGAGGGAAGGAGACCCAGTACTTC
CASSPGGKETQYF
>TRBJ1-3|TRBV19|NA|NA
TGTGCCAGTAGTTCTCCTCCAGGGTGGTCTGGAAACACCATATATTTT
CASSSPPGWSGNTIYF
>TRBJ1-1|TRBV6-1|NA|NA
TGTGCCAGCAGTGGAGGTCGGGACACTGAAGCTTTCTTT
CASSGGRDTEAFF
>TRBJ1-6|TRBV9|NA|TRBD1
TGTGCCAGCACCCGGGGGGACAGGGGACGAGGTAATTCACCCCTCCACTTT
CASTRGDRGRGNSPLHF
>TRBJ2-4|TRBV15|NA|NA
TGTGCCACCAGCAGAGATCAGGGGATGTTAGCCAAAAACATTCAGTACTTC
CATSRDQGMLAKNIQYF
>TRBJ1-1|TRBV7-9|NA|TRBD1
TGTGCCATACCCGGGACAGGGGATACTGAAGCTTTCTTT
CAIPGTGDTEAFF
>TRBJ2-5|TRBV5-5|once|TRBD1
TGTGCCAGCAGCCGCCCTTCGTCACGAGGGGGCGAGACCCAGTACTTC
CASSRPSSRGGETQYF
>TRBJ1-2|TRBV6-5|NA|TRBD1
TGTGCCAGCAGTCCCGACAGGGCTGGCTACACCTTC
CASSPDRAGYTF
>TRBJ1-5|TRBV28|NA|TRBD1
TGTGCCAGCAGCGCCAGGACAGGGGGGAGTGGGCCCCAGCATTTT
CASSARTGGSGPQHF
>TRBJ1-6|TRBV6-1|few|NA
TGTGCCAGCAGTGAGGCAGGGGCCTATAATTCACCCCTCCACTTT
CASSEAGAYNSPLHF
>TRBJ1-6|TRBV5-5|NA|NA
TGTGCCAGCAGCCTGGGGGCGCTTAATAATAATTCACCCCTCCACTTT
CASSLGALNNNSPLHF
>TRBJ2-1|TRBV29-1|few|TRBD1
TGCAGCGTTGAGGACAGGCCCTATCCGGGGCAGTTCTTC
CSVEDRPYPGQFF
>TRBJ1-4|TRBV6-6|NA|NA
TGTGCCAGCTGGAGAGGTGAAAAACTGTTTTTT
CASWRGEKLFF
>TRBJ2-1|TRBV19|few|TRBD2
TGTGCCAGTAGTATAGCCACTAGCGGGGGCCTAGACAATGAGCAGTTCTTC
CASSIATSGGLDNEQFF
>TRBJ1-2|TRBV19|few|TRBD1
TGTGCCAGTAGTGCCGGGACAGGCCGAGGCTATGGCTACACCTTC
CASSAGTGRGYGYTF
>TRBJ1-5|TRBV11-2|once|NA
TGTGCCAGCAGTTGGACAGACAATCAGCCCCAGCATTTT
CASSWTDNQPQHF
>TRBJ2-5|TRBV7-7|NA|TRBD2
TGTGCCAGCAGCCCGGGACTAGATGGAGAGACCCAGTACTTC
CASSPGLDGETQYF
>TRBJ1-5|TRBV19|few|NA
TGTGCCAGTAGTATAGTTCCCACCGGTAATCAGCCCCAGCATTTT
CASSIVPTGNQPQHF
>TRBJ1-1|TRBV10-1|NA|TRBD1
TGCGCCAGCAGTGACGGGACAGGGATGAACACTGAAGCTTTCTTT
CASSDGTGMNTEAFF
>TRBJ2-3|TRBV6-5|NA|NA
TGTGCCAGCAGTTACCAGGGCCAGGTGGCAGATACGCAGTATTTT
CASSYQGQVADTQYF
>TRBJ2-5|TRBV5-1|NA|NA
TGCGCCAGCAGCCTGGGGGGCCGGGGAGGAGAGACCCAGTACTTC
CASSLGGRGGETQYF
>TRBJ2-2|TRBV18|NA|TRBD1
TGTGCCAGCTCCCCCCGACAGGGTGACGCCGGGGAGCTGTTTTTT
CASSPRQGDAGELFF
>TRBJ1-1|TRBV19|NA|TRBD1
TGTGCCAGTACCAGGACAGGTAAGAACACTGAAGCTTTCTTT
CASTRTGKNTEAFF
>TRBJ2-6|TRBV28|NA|NA
TGTGCCAGCACGGGGGGGACAGCGAGCTCTGGGGCCAACGTCCTGACTTTC
CASTGGTASSGANVLTF
>TRBJ2-7|TRBV18|NA|NA
TGTGCCAGCTCACCCACTGCCTCCTACGAGCAGTACTTC
CASSPTASYEQYF
>TRBJ1-3|TRBV2|few|NA
TGTGCCAGCAGAAGACTGCGCTCTGGAAACACCATATATTTT
CASRRLRSGNTIYF
>TRBJ2-1|TRBV11-2|NA|TRBD2
TGTGCCAGCAGCGCCGGACTAGCGGCGGGTTTCTTC
CASSAGLAAGFF
>TRBJ2-5|TRBV6-6|NA|NA
TGTGCCAGCAGTTACTCGAGGGAGGCGTGGGAGACCCAGTACTTC
CASSYSREAWETQYF
>TRBJ1-2|TRBV6-5|NA|NA
TGTGCCAGCAGTTACAGTCTGAGCTATGGCTACACCTTC
CASSYSLSYGYTF
>TRBJ2-7|TRBV6-5|NA|NA
TGTGCCAGCAGTTACCAAGGAGGGACTCGCTTCGAGCAGTACTTC
CASSYQGGTRFEQYF